These 7 T cell receptor beta chains were all obtained from the same sample, sequenced in a study of CXCR3-negative and CXCR3-positive naive CD8 T cells (dated by TCRdb to the late 2010s). The paper as a whole reports these results and caveats: TRB CDR3s from CXCR3-positive naive cells showed higher hydrophobicity (lower Kidera factor 4), lower energy, and higher strength and volume indices than CXCR3-negative naive cells.

The instrument was a NextSeq 550. The Human TCR Profiling Kit (MiLaboratory) was used to prepare UMI-labeled 5' RACE TRB cDNA libraries. TCRdb reprocessed the reads, and each CDR3 protein sequence is entered once, without DNA. The sample table includes approximately 96,000 distinct CDR3 sequences. Of the sample, around 0.99% falls within the top ten clones. No antigens are known for them. The material sequenced was naive CXCR3+ CD8+ T cells from blood. This sample's cell subset or site label indicates: CD45RO-CCR7+CD27+CD95- naive CD8+ T cells expressing CXCR3 (TNR3+). The origin of the receptors is a human donor in good health. Some clones in this sample may be carry-over from other donors' samples.

The gene calls are TRBV2 and TRBJ2-2. This CDR3 region has 15 residues. Germline assignment: CDR1 SNHLY and CDR2 FYNNEI. The CDR3 is CASCDSLMNTGELFF. The complete variable domain, with remaining parts taken from reference TRBV2 and TRBJ2-2, reads EPEVTQTPSHQVTQMGQEVILRCVPISNHLYFYWYRQILGQKVEFLVSFYNNEISEKSEIFDDQFSVERPDGSNFTLKIRSTKLEDSAMYFCASCDSLMNTGELFFGEGSRLTVL.

The CDR3 here is CASSRMGSSYNEQFF. V is TRBV19 and J is TRBJ2-1. The CDR3 has 15 residues. The germline V gene encodes CDR1 LNHDA and CDR2 SQIVND (reference sequence).

The chain joins TRBV4-3 to TRBJ1-1; TCRdb reports TRBD1, a call that lacks DNA to check it against. This CDR3 spans 15 amino acids. Germline values: CDR1 LGHNA, CDR2 YSLEER. The CDR3 loop reads CASSQDTGENTEAFF.

This chain joins TRBV6-5 and TRBJ2-7; checking the TCRdb D call of TRBD1 is not possible without DNA. The V gene's germline CDR1 is MNHEY and CDR2 SVGAGI. There are 14 residues in the CDR3. This chain's CDR3 is CASSYETPPYEQYF.

V is TRBV7-9 and J is TRBJ2-7; the TCRdb D gene call, TRBD1, has no DNA to confirm it. This CDR3 has 13 residues. The germline gives CDR1 SEHNR, CDR2 FQNEAQ (reference sequence). CDR3 region: CASSTSGAYEQYF.

CDR3 sequence: CASSLSAGDLPYEQYF. The chain has TRBV27 and TRBJ2-7; TCRdb names TRBD1, which stays unverified in the absence of DNA. Germline CDR1 is MNHEY and CDR2 is SMNVEV (reference sequence). CDR3 length: 16 amino acids.

CDR3 sequence: CAIGRGVNQPQHF. The genes are TRBV10-3 and TRBJ1-5. The germline V gene has CDR1 ENHRY and CDR2 SYGVKD. This CDR3 region has 13 residues.